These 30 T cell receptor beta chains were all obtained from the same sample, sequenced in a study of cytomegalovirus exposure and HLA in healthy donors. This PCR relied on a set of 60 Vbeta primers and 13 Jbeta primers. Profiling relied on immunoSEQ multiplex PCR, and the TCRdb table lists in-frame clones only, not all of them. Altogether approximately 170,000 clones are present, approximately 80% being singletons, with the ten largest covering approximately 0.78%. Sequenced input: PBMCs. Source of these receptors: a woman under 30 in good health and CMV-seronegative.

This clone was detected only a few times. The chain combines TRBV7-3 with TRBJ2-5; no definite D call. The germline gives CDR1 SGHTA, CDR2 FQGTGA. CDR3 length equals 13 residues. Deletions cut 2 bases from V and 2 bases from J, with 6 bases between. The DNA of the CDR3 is TGTGCCAGCAGCTTATCGCTACAAGAGACCCAGTACTTC. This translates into CASSLSLQETQYF.

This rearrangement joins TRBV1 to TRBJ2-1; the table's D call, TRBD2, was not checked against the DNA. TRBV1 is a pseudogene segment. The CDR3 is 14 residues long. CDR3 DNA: TGCACCAGCAGCCAAGTAACGGCGAGGGTTAGGCAGTTCTTC. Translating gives CTSSQVTARVRQFF.

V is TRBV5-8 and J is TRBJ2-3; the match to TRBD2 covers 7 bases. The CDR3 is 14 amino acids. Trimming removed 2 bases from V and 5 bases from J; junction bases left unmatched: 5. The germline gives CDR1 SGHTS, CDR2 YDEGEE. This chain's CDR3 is CASSLIGGRDTQYF. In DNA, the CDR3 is TGTGCCAGCAGCTTAATAGGCGGGAGAGATACGCAGTATTTT.

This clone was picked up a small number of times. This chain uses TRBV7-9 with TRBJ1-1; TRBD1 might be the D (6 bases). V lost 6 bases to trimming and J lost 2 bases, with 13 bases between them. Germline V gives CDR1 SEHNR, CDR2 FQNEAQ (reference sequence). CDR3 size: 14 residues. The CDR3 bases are TGTGCCAGCAGTTCGACAGGTTTAAACACTGAAGCTTTCTTT. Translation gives CASSSTGLNTEAFF.

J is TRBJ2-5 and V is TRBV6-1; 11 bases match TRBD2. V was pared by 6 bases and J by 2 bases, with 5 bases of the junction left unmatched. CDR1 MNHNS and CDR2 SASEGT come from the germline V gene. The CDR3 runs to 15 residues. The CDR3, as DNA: TGTGCCAGCAGGGGGACTAGCGGTAGGCAAGAGACCCAGTACTTC. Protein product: CASRGTSGRQETQYF.

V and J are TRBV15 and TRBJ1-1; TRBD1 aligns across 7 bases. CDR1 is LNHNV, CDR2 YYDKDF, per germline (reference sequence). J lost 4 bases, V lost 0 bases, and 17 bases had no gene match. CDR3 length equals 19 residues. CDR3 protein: CATSRDVSRNRGLATEAFF. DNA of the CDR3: TGTGCCACCAGCAGAGATGTATCTAGGAACAGGGGTTTAGCCACTGAAGCTTTCTTT.

Here the CDR3 reads CASYSGQHNEQFF. DNA of the CDR3: TGTGCCAGCTATTCTGGACAACACAATGAGCAGTTCTTC. V and J are TRBV6-5 and TRBJ2-1, with a weak D call TRBD1 (5 bases). There are 13 residues in the CDR3. Germline CDR1 reads MNHEY; CDR2 reads SVGAGI. Trimming removed 8 bases from V and 5 bases from J, with 13 bases in between.

The CDR3: CASSLPGTVGNTIYF. CDR3 coding DNA: TGTGCCAGCAGTTTGCCCGGGACAGTTGGAAACACCATATATTTT. This chain links TRBV28 with TRBJ1-3, with 7 bases that match TRBD1. From germline, CDR1 is MDHEN and CDR2 SYDVKM. After removal of 3 bases from V and 3 bases from J, the junction contained 5 bases not matched to a gene. This CDR3 region has 15 residues.

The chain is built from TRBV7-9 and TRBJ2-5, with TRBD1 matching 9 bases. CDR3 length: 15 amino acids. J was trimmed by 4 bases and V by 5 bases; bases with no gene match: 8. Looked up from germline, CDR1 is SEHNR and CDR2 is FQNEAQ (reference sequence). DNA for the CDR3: TGTGCCAGCAGCCAAACCCTGACAGGGGGAGAGACCCAGTACTTC. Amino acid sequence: CASSQTLTGGETQYF. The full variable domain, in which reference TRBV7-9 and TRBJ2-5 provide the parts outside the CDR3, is DTGVSQNPRHKITKRGQNVTFRCDPISEHNRLYWYRQTLGQGPEFLTYFQNEAQLEKSRLLSDRFSAERPKGSFSTLEIQRTEQGDSAMYLCASSQTLTGGETQYFGPGTRLLVL.

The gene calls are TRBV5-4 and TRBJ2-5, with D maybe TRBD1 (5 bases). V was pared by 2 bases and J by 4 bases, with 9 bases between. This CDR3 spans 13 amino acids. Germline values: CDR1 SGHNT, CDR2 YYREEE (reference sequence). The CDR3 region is CASSLNRGETQYF. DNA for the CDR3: TGTGCCAGCAGCTTAAATAGGGGAGAGACCCAGTACTTC. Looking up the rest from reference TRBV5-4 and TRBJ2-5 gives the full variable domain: ETGVTQSPTHLIKTRGQQVTLRCSSQSGHNTVSWYQQALGQGPQFIFQYYREEENGRGNFPPRFSGLQFPNYSSELNVNALELDDSALYLCASSLNRGETQYFGPGTRLLVL.

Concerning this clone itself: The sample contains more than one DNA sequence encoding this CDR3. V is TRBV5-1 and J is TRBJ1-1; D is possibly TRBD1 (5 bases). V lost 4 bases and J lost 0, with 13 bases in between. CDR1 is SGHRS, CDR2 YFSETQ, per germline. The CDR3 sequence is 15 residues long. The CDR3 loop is CASSLTGGMNTEAFF. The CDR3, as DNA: TGCGCCAGCAGCCTGACGGGGGGGATGAACACTGAAGCTTTCTTT.

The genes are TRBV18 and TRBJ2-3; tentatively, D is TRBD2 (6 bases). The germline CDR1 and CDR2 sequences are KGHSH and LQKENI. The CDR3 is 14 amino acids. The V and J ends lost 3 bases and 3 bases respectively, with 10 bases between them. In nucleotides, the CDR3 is TGTGCCAGCTCACCGTCGGGAGTGACAGATACGCAGTATTTT. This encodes CASSPSGVTDTQYF.

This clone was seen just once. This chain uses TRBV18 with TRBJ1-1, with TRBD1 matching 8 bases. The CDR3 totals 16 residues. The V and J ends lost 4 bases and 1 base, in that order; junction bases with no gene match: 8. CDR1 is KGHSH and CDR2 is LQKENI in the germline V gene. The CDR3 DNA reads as TGTGCCAGCTCACAGTCACGGGGGACAGGGAACACTGAAGCTTTCTTT. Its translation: CASSQSRGTGNTEAFF. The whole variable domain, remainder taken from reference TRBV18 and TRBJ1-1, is NAGVMQNPRHLVRRRGQEARLRCSPMKGHSHVYWYRQLPEEGLKFMVYLQKENIIDESGMPKERFSAEFPKEGPSILRIQQVVRGDSAAYFCASSQSRGTGNTEAFFGQGTRLTVV.

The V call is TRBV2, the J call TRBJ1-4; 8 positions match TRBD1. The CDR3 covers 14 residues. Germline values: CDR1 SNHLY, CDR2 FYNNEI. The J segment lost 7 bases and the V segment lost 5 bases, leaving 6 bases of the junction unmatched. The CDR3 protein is CASSKTGGAEKLFF. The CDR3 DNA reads TGTGCCAGCAGTAAAACAGGGGGGGCTGAAAAACTGTTTTTT.

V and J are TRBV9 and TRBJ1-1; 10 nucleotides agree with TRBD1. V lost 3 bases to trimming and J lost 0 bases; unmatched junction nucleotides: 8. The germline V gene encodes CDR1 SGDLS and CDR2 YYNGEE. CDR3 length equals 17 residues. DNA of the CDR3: TGTGCCAGCAGCGAGGGACCTGGACAGGGGGTGAACACTGAAGCTTTCTTT. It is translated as CASSEGPGQGVNTEAFF.

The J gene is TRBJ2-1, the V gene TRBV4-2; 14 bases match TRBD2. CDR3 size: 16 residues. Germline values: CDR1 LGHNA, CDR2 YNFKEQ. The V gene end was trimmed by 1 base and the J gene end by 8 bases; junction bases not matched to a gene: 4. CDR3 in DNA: TGTGCCAGCAGCCAAGCCGGGACTAGCGGGAGATATGAGCAGTTCTTC. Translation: CASSQAGTSGRYEQFF.

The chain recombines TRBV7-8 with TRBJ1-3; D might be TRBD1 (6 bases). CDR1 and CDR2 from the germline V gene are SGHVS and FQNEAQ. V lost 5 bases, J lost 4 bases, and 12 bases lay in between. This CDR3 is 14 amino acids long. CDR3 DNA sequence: TGTGCCAGCAGCCCTAACAGGGTGGGAAACACCATATATTTT. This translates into CASSPNRVGNTIYF.

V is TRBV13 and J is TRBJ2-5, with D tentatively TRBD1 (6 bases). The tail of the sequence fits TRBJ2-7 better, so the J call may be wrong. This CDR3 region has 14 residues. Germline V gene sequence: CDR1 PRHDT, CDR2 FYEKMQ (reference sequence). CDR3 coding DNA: TGTGCCAGCAGCCAGCGACAGGTCGGCTACGAGCAGTACTTC. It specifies CASSQRQVGYEQYF.

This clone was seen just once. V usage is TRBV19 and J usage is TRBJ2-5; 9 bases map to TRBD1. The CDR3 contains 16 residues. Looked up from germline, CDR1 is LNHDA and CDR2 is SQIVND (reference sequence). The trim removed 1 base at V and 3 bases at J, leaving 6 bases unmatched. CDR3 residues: CASSIVGTGLEETQYF. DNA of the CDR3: TGTGCCAGTAGTATAGTTGGGACAGGGTTGGAAGAGACCCAGTACTTC.

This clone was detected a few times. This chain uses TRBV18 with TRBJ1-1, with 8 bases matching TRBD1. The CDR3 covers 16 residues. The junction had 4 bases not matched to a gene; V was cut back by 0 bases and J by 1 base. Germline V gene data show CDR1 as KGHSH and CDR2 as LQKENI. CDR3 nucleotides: TGTGCCAGCTCACCACCGGGACAGGCGAGGAACACTGAAGCTTTCTTT. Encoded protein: CASSPPGQARNTEAFF.

In nucleotides, the CDR3 is TGTGCCAGCAGTTTCCTGGGACTAGCCCGAGAGCAGTTCTTC. Protein: CASSFLGLAREQFF. The J gene is TRBJ2-1, the V gene TRBV27, with 9 bases aligning to TRBD2. Looked up from germline, CDR1 is MNHEY and CDR2 is SMNVEV (reference sequence). The ends lost 3 bases at V and 10 bases at J; junction bases unmatched: 7. The CDR3 runs 14 residues.

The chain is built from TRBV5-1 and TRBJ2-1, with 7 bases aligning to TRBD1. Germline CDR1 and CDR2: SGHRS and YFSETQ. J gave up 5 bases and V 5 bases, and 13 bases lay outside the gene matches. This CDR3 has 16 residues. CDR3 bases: TGCGCCAGCAGGCTTCAAGCGAGGACAGGCGACAATGAGCAGTTCTTC. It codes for CASRLQARTGDNEQFF.

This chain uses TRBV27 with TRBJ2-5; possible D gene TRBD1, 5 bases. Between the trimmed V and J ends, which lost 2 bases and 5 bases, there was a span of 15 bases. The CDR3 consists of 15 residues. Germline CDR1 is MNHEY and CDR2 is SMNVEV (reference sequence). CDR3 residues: CASSLIWGRVETQYF. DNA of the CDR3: TGTGCCAGCAGTTTAATTTGGGGCAGGGTCGAGACCCAGTACTTC.

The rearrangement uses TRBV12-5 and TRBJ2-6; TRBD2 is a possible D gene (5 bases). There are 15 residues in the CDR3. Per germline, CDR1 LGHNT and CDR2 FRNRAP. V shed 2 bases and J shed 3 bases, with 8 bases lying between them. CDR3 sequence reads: CASGLLGSGANVLTF. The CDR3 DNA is TGTGCTAGTGGTTTGCTGGGGAGTGGGGCCAACGTCCTGACTTTC. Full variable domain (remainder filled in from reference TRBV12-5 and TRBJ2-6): DARVTQTPRHKVTEMGQEVTMRCQPILGHNTVFWYRQTMMQGLELLAYFRNRAPLDDSGMPKDRFSAEMPDATLATLKIQPSEPRDSAVYFCASGLLGSGANVLTFGAGSRLTVL.

Here the CDR3 reads CAIKTEAGRRNEQFF. DNA of the CDR3: TGTGCCATCAAGACCGAAGCGGGAAGGCGCAATGAGCAGTTCTTC. The rearrangement joins TRBV10-3 to TRBJ2-1; TRBD2 agrees at 7 bases. The CDR3 loop spans 15 amino acids. Germline CDR1 reads ENHRY; CDR2 reads SYGVKD. V was clipped by 7 bases and J by 6 bases; unmatched bases: 12.

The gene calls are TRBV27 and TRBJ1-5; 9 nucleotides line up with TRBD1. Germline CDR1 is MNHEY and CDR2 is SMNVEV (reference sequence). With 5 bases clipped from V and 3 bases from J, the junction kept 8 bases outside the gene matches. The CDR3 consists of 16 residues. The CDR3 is CASSNPGTGHNQPQHF. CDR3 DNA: TGTGCCAGCAGTAACCCCGGGACAGGGCACAATCAGCCCCAGCATTTT.

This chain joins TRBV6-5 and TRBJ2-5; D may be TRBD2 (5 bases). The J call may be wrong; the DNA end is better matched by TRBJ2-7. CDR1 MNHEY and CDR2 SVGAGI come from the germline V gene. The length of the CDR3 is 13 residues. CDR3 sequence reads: CASSLASSYEQYF. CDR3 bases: TGTGCCAGCAGTCTAGCTAGCTCCTACGAGCAGTACTTC.

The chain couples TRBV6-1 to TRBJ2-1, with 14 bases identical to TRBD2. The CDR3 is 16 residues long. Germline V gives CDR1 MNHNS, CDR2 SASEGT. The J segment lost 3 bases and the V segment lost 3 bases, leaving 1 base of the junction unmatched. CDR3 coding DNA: TGTGCCAGCAGTGAGGGACTAGCGGGGGTCTACAATGAGCAGTTCTTC. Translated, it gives CASSEGLAGVYNEQFF.

The CDR3 is CASIFGLAIGNEQFF. The CDR3 DNA sequence: TGTGCCAGCATCTTTGGACTAGCGATCGGTAATGAGCAGTTCTTC. The genes are TRBV28 and TRBJ2-1; 9 bases are shared with TRBD2. The CDR3 spans 15 residues. V gave up 7 bases and J gave up 7 bases; unmatched junction bases: 11. CDR1 MDHEN and CDR2 SYDVKM come from the germline V gene.

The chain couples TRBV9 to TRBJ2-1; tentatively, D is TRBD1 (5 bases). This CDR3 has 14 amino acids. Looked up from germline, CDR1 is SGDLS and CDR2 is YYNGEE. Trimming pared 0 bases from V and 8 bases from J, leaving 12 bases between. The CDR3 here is CASSVAVWGDEQFF. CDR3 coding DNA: TGTGCCAGCAGCGTAGCTGTTTGGGGCGATGAGCAGTTCTTC.